These 10 T cell receptor beta chains originate from one sample sequenced in a study of cytomegalovirus exposure and HLA in healthy donors. Primers for the PCR totalled 60 Vbeta and 13 Jbeta. Sequencing used immunoSEQ multiplex PCR; TCRdb keeps in-frame clones, though not all of them. The sample table includes 150,000 or so clones. Specimen: PBMCs. Source of these receptors: a woman in her forties or fifties in good health and CMV-seronegative.

This chain connects TRBV9 to TRBJ1-4; 7 nucleotides line up with TRBD1. V lost 0 bases, J lost 5 bases, and 7 bases stayed unmatched. CDR1 and CDR2 (germline): SGDLS, YYNGEE. CDR3 size: 16 residues. The chain's CDR3 is CASSVAPGQINEKLFF. CDR3 DNA sequence: TGTGCCAGCAGCGTAGCCCCGGGACAGATAAATGAAAAACTGTTTTTT.

The CDR3 bases are TGTGCCAGCAGTCTACAGATGCGAGAGCAGTTCTTC. This encodes CASSLQMREQFF. The gene calls are TRBV28 and TRBJ2-1, with D unresolved. Germline-derived CDR1 and CDR2 are MDHEN and SYDVKM. The V and J ends lost 5 bases and 10 bases respectively, with 12 bases between them. The CDR3 runs 12 residues.

A word on this clone: Compared with germline, one end of the junction differs, possibly owing to a read error. The J gene is TRBJ1-1, the V gene TRBV5-6; D perhaps matches TRBD1 (5 bases). This CDR3 region has 13 residues. The germline gives CDR1 SGHDT, CDR2 YYEEEE. The CDR3 loop is CASSLGQGWEAFF. The CDR3 bases are TGTGCCAGCAGTTTGGGGCAGGGTTGGGAAGCTTTCTTT.

CDR3 loop: CASSPTGESSGNTIYF. The CDR3 DNA reads TGCGCCAGCAGCCCCACAGGGGAGAGCTCTGGAAACACCATATATTTT. The chain combines TRBV5-1 with TRBJ1-3; 7 bases align to TRBD1. The CDR3 contains 16 residues. V lost 4 bases, J lost 0 bases, and 7 bases stayed unmatched. Germline assignment: CDR1 SGHRS and CDR2 YFSETQ.

The J gene is TRBJ1-1, the V gene TRBV9, with a tentative D call TRBD1 (6 bases). The germline CDR1 and CDR2 sequences are SGDLS and YYNGEE. The CDR3 spans 16 residues. Between the trimmed V and J ends, which lost 3 bases and 0 bases, there was a span of 15 bases. In DNA form, the CDR3 reads TGTGCCAGCAGCGAACCTTGGACAGAGATGAACACTGAAGCTTTCTTT. It specifies CASSEPWTEMNTEAFF.

The chain has TRBV30 and TRBJ1-5; 7 nucleotides match TRBD1. The ends lost 2 bases at V and 7 bases at J; junction bases unmatched: 11. The germline V gene encodes CDR1 GTSNPN and CDR2 SVGIG (reference sequence). The CDR3 length is 15 residues. DNA for the CDR3: TGTGCCTGGAGTTCCCCAAGGACAGGCCCGCAGCCCCAGCATTTT. It yields the protein CAWSSPRTGPQPQHF.

The chain employs TRBV6-5 and TRBJ2-2, with 8 positions matching TRBD2. Trimming removed 8 bases from V and 3 bases from J; junction bases left unmatched: 5. The germline V gene encodes CDR1 MNHEY and CDR2 SVGAGI. The CDR3 spans 14 residues. For the CDR3, the DNA is TGTGCCAGCTGGCGAGCGGGAGACACCGGGGAGCTGTTTTTT. This codes for CASWRAGDTGELFF.

The rearrangement uses TRBV5-1 and TRBJ1-3; D might be TRBD1 (5 bases). The CDR3 extends over 16 amino acids. V was pared by 4 bases and J by 0 bases, with 14 bases between. Germline CDR1 and CDR2: SGHRS and YFSETQ. The CDR3 coding sequence is TGCGCCAGCAGCACGGGACTTTTATTCTCTGGAAACACCATATATTTT. Encoded protein: CASSTGLLFSGNTIYF.

The chain's CDR3 is CASTVGHEQYF. DNA for the CDR3: TGTGCCAGCACCGTGGGGCACGAGCAGTACTTC. The chain carries TRBV5-6 and TRBJ2-5; maybe TRBD1 (5 bases). The J call may not be correct, given that the DNA end is closer to TRBJ2-7. This CDR3 spans 11 amino acids. From germline, CDR1 is SGHDT and CDR2 YYEEEE.

The genes are TRBV5-4 and TRBJ1-2; weak D call: TRBD1 (5 bases). Germline lookup yields CDR1 SGHNT and CDR2 YYREEE (reference sequence). This CDR3 is built from 13 residues. V shed 0 bases and J shed 6 bases, with 9 bases lying between them. This CDR3 reads CASSLVAGNGYTF. Here the CDR3 DNA reads TGTGCCAGCAGCTTGGTGGCAGGGAATGGCTACACCTTC.